This T cell receptor beta chain came from a study of cytomegalovirus exposure and HLA in healthy donors. Vbeta (60) and Jbeta (13) primers were used in the PCR. The assay was immunoSEQ multiplex PCR, and TCRdb's table has in-frame clones only and misses some. This sample has roughly 170,000 clones; around 80% occur once, and the top ten carry under 7.5%. Germline CDR1 ENHRY, CDR2 SYGVKD. V lost 5 bases, J lost 1 base, and 2 bases stayed unmatched. There are 14 residues in the CDR3. Donors showed nominal health when sampled, although they likely had unrecorded immune exposures. A note on this clone: Its antigen is not known.

Study observations and caveats: In a later analysis, HLA-associated TCR beta chains were more clonally expanded than equally common others. One variant, a missense change in DCLRE1C, was linked in a later analysis to TCR beta V- and J-gene trimming.

The sequence derives from a young man in good health and CMV-seropositive. The rearrangement uses TRBV10-3 and TRBJ2-5; TRBD2 aligns across 9 bases. Sequencing input: PBMCs. CDR3 loop: CAISKAGGQETQYF. For the CDR3, the DNA is TGTGCCATCAGTAAAGCGGGGGGCCAAGAGACCCAGTACTTC.